This T cell receptor beta chain derives from a study of blood T cell repertoires in COVID-19. Study-wide context: Sites across the United States, Italy and Spain contributed samples from acute and convalescent COVID-19. Sample material is recorded as cDNA or gDNA derived from T cells, B-cell-depleted T cells, or PBMCs.

Study processing details: Scientists estimated how many nucleated cells there were by amplifying reference gene primers. Sequenced by immunoSEQ multiplex PCR; TCRdb stores in-frame clones only, minus some. That table furnishes V, J and clone size, whereas the DNA furnished D and trimming. The top ten clones hold 0.53% of a sample with about 190,000 clones, about nine tenths of them seen once. The source material was peripheral blood. The receptor was isolated from a man over 45 with acute or convalescent COVID-19.

CDR3 sequence (DNA): TGTGCCAGCAGTCCTCATGGGAGGTGGACTGAAGCTTTCTTT. It is translated as CASSPHGRWTEAFF. The chain combines TRBV28 with TRBJ1-1; D is ambiguous. With 5 bases removed from V and 5 bases from J, the gap between germline ends came to 15 bases. CDR3 length: 14 residues. CDR1 MDHEN and CDR2 SYDVKM come from the germline V gene.